This TCR beta chain was captured in a study of chemoradiotherapy in HPV16-positive cancers. Study conclusions and caveats: Candidate HPV-specific clones and E7-related TCR motifs grew in tumor during treatment.

Measured with immunoSEQ multiplex PCR; TCRdb has only the in-frame clones, and not every one. The sample consists of about 12,000 clones, about 81% of them appearing once. Regarding this clone: Its cognate antigen is unknown.

Trimming removed 6 bases from V and 7 bases from J; junction bases left unmatched: 15. This CDR3 has 17 residues. Germline lookup yields CDR1 SGHAT and CDR2 FQNNGV. The sample was gathered from a patient who underwent chemoradiotherapy. The sequence came from a human donor with HPV-associated anogenital cancer. The chain has TRBV11-2 and TRBJ1-4; TRBD1 aligns across 9 bases. CDR3 coding DNA: TGTGCCAGCAGGGCCGGGACAGGGATTCGGGATCTTGAAAAACTGTTTTTT. Its translation: CASRAGTGIRDLEKLFF.